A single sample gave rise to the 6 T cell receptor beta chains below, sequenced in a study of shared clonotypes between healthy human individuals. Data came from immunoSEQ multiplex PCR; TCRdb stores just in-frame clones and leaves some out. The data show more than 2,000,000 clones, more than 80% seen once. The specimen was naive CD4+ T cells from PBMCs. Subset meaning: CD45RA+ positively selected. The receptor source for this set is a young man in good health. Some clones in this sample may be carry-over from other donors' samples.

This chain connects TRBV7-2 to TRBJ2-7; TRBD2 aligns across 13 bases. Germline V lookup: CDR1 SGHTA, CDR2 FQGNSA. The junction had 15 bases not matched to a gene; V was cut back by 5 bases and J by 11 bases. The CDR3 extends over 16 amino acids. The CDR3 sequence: CASSQTLAGGPHLKYF. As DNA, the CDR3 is TGTGCCAGCAGCCAAACACTAGCGGGAGGGCCTCATCTCAAGTACTTC.

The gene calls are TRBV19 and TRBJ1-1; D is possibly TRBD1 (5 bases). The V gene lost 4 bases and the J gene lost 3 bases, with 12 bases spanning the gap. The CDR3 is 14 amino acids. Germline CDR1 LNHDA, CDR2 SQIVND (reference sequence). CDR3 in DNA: TGTGCCAGTAGTACGCAGGGATGGGACACTGAAGCTTTCTTT. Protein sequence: CASSTQGWDTEAFF.

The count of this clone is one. The CDR3 here is CASSFWQGLETGELFF. The CDR3 nucleotides read TGTGCCAGCAGCTTCTGGCAGGGTCTAGAGACCGGGGAGCTGTTTTTT. The J gene is TRBJ2-2, the V gene TRBV7-9, with a tentative D call TRBD1 (5 bases). CDR1 and CDR2 (germline): SEHNR, FQNEAQ (reference sequence). The germline V and J ends were trimmed by 3 bases and 5 bases, with 16 bases remaining between them. CDR3 length: 16 residues. The variable domain in full, with the rest retrieved from reference TRBV7-9 and TRBJ2-2, is DTGVSQNPRHKITKRGQNVTFRCDPISEHNRLYWYRQTLGQGPEFLTYFQNEAQLEKSRLLSDRFSAERPKGSFSTLEIQRTEQGDSAMYLCASSFWQGLETGELFFGEGSRLTVL.

CDR3 loop: CASSLGYGGAYEQYF. The CDR3 DNA reads TGCGCCAGCAGCTTGGGTTATGGGGGGGCCTACGAGCAGTACTTC. The rearrangement links TRBV5-1 to TRBJ2-7; TRBD2 aligns across 7 bases. This CDR3 has 15 amino acids. V dropped 0 bases and J dropped 2; count of bases not matched to a gene: 5. CDR1 SGHRS and CDR2 YFSETQ come from the germline V gene.

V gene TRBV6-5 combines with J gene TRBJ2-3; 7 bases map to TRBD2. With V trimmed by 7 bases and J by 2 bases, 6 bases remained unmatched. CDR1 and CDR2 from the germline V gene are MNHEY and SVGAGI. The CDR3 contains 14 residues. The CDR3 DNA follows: TGTGCCAGCACTCCAGCGGGATACACAGATACGCAGTATTTT. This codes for CASTPAGYTDTQYF.

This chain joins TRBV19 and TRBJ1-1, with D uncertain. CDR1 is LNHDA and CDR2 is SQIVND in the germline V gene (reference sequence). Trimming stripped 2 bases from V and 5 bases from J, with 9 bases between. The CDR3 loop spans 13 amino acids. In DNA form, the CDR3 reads TGTGCCAGTAGTATAATAACGGAAACTGAAGCTTTCTTT. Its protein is CASSIITETEAFF.